The 9 T cell receptor beta chains listed next were all sequenced from one sample in a study of T cell responses to AZD1222 COVID-19 vaccine. Using immunoSEQ multiplex PCR, the repertoire was profiled, and TCRdb retains in-frame clones only, with some absent. The sample consists of 150,000 to 200,000 clones, 90% to 95% of them appearing once. The sample here was peripheral blood, taken on day 0 of AZD1222 vaccination. All receptors come from an adult in good health.

The chain has TRBV18 and TRBJ1-1; D remains ambiguous. With 2 bases removed from V and 1 base from J, the gap between germline ends came to 5 bases. The CDR3 has 13 amino acids. Germline CDR1 reads KGHSH; CDR2 reads LQKENI. The CDR3 reads CASSPGSNTEAFF. As DNA, the CDR3 is TGTGCCAGCTCACCAGGGTCGAACACTGAAGCTTTCTTT.

This chain links TRBV29-1 with TRBJ2-1; D tentatively reads TRBD1 or TRBD2 (5 bases each). The CDR3 has 12 residues. Germline CDR1 SQVTM, CDR2 ANQGSEA. Trimming took 4 bases from V and 3 from J, leaving 7 bases between them. The CDR3 nucleotides are TGCAGCGTTGGGGGGTTCTACAATGAGCAGTTCTTC. Its translation: CSVGGFYNEQFF.

This rearrangement joins TRBV6-5 to TRBJ2-1; the match to TRBD2 covers 7 bases. V trimming: 10 bases; J trimming: 8 bases; junction bases outside the gene matches: 14. The germline V gene has CDR1 MNHEY and CDR2 SVGAGI. This CDR3 comprises 14 residues. In nucleotides, the CDR3 is TGTGCCACTGTCGGCGGGAGCCTTTGGGATGAGCAGTTCTTC. As protein: CATVGGSLWDEQFF.

The chain employs TRBV27 and TRBJ2-7; 7 bases agree with TRBD2. This CDR3 region has 16 residues. The junction had 11 bases not matched to a gene; V was cut back by 3 bases and J by 3 bases. Germline V CDR1 and CDR2: MNHEY, SMNVEV (reference sequence). The DNA of the CDR3 is TGTGCCAGCAGTTTCTCGGCGGGAGAAAATGTCTACGAGCAGTACTTC. Translated: CASSFSAGENVYEQYF.

V gene TRBV11-2 combines with J gene TRBJ1-4, with 7 bases that match TRBD1. The J segment lost 10 bases and the V segment lost 4 bases, leaving 6 bases of the junction unmatched. The CDR3 runs 13 residues. Germline V gene lookup returns CDR1 SGHAT and CDR2 FQNNGV. For the CDR3, the DNA is TGTGCCAGCAGCTCAGGACAGGCCGGAAAACTGTTTTTT. Amino acids: CASSSGQAGKLFF.

The rearrangement links TRBV15 to TRBJ1-1; D gene uncertain. The germline V and J ends were trimmed by 8 bases and 2 bases, with 15 bases remaining between them. Germline values: CDR1 LNHNV, CDR2 YYDKDF (reference sequence). This CDR3 is 14 amino acids long. CDR3 sequence: CATWFSEPNTEAFF. DNA of the CDR3: TGTGCCACCTGGTTCTCGGAACCAAACACTGAAGCTTTCTTT.

This clone was seen a single time. The chain is built from TRBV5-4 and TRBJ1-4; 10 bases are a match to TRBD1. From germline, CDR1 is SGHNT and CDR2 YYREEE (reference sequence). J lost 2 bases, V lost 0 bases, and 4 bases had no gene match. The CDR3 has 17 residues. Here the CDR3 reads CASSLGQGARTNEKLFF. CDR3 DNA sequence: TGTGCCAGCAGCTTGGGACAGGGGGCGCGGACTAATGAAAAACTGTTTTTT.

The V call is TRBV5-1, the J call TRBJ2-3; D ambiguous. CDR3 length equals 14 residues. Per the germline V gene, CDR1 is SGHRS and CDR2 is YFSETQ. The V and J ends lost 0 bases and 0 bases respectively, with 5 bases between them. This chain's CDR3 is CASSLDPSTDTQYF. The CDR3 nucleotides are TGCGCCAGCAGCTTGGATCCTAGCACAGATACGCAGTATTTT. The variable domain in full, with the rest retrieved from reference TRBV5-1 and TRBJ2-3, is KAGVTQTPRYLIKTRGQQVTLSCSPISGHRSVSWYQQTPGQGLQFLFEYFSETQRNKGNFPGRFSGRQFSNSRSEMNVSTLELGDSALYLCASSLDPSTDTQYFGPGTRLTVL.

The chain employs TRBV5-5 and TRBJ1-1; D gene ambiguous. Germline CDR1 SGHKS, CDR2 YYEKEE (reference sequence). V was pared by 5 bases and J by 6 bases, with 20 bases between. The CDR3 runs 15 residues. In nucleotides, the CDR3 is TGTGCCAGCAGTTATGTGGAACAGACGTACGCTGAAGCTTTCTTT. This sequence encodes CASSYVEQTYAEAFF.